A selection of T cell receptor beta chains follows, all from one sample in a study of blood T cells in healthy people across ages. TCRdb re-derived calls from the 5' RACE reads in MiXCR, one entry per CDR3 protein. This table holds some 920,000 distinct CDR3 sequences, just over 50% found once. The specimen was blood. The receptors were gathered from a woman aged 55-69 years in good health. CDR3s include the opening cysteine and the closing phenylalanine or tryptophan. Fields, in order: clone size, J gene, D gene, V gene, CDR3 DNA, CDR3 protein. D genes are given only for firm matches. Clone size, where shown, is once, few, many, or a class for clones that have expanded.

abundance: -; j_gene: TRBJ2-7; d_gene: -; v_gene: TRBV11-2; CDR3nt: TGTGCCAGCAGCACCTCCGGGACCCCTTTGGGACGGTTCTACGAGCAGTACTTC; CDR3aa: CASSTSGTPLGRFYEQYF
abundance: once; j_gene: TRBJ2-1; d_gene: -; v_gene: TRBV5-1; CDR3nt: TGCGCCAGCAGCTTAACCCCTGGGAGCGACCTCAATGAGCAGTTCTTC; CDR3aa: CASSLTPGSDLNEQFF
abundance: few; j_gene: TRBJ2-5; d_gene: -; v_gene: TRBV20-1; CDR3nt: TGCAGTGCTAGAGAGGGGCAAGAGACCCAGTACTTC; CDR3aa: CSAREGQETQYF
abundance: -; j_gene: TRBJ2-3; d_gene: TRBD2; v_gene: TRBV9; CDR3nt: TGTGCCAGCAGCACCCTAGCGGGAGAGGGCACAGATACGCAGTATTTT; CDR3aa: CASSTLAGEGTDTQYF
abundance: -; j_gene: TRBJ2-3; d_gene: TRBD1; v_gene: TRBV29-1; CDR3nt: TGCAGCGTTGAACGACAGGGTGTAACAGATACGCAGTATTTT; CDR3aa: CSVERQGVTDTQYF
abundance: many; j_gene: TRBJ2-5; d_gene: -; v_gene: TRBV29-1; CDR3nt: TGCAGCGTTGAATGGCTGGGGGCGCCAATAGAGACCCAGTACTTC; CDR3aa: CSVEWLGAPIETQYF
abundance: -; j_gene: TRBJ1-1; d_gene: -; v_gene: TRBV29-1; CDR3nt: TGCAGCGTTGTTTTGGGTTCCACTGAAGCTTTCTTT; CDR3aa: CSVVLGSTEAFF
abundance: -; j_gene: TRBJ2-1; d_gene: -; v_gene: TRBV7-2; CDR3nt: TGTGCCAGCAGCTTAGGTCGTACTACGGTAGGCAATGAGCAGTTCTTC; CDR3aa: CASSLGRTTVGNEQFF
abundance: once; j_gene: TRBJ1-1; d_gene: TRBD1; v_gene: TRBV3-1; CDR3nt: TGTGCCAGCAGCCGACGACAGGGTATGAACACTGAAGCTTTCTTT; CDR3aa: CASSRRQGMNTEAFF
abundance: once; j_gene: TRBJ2-5; d_gene: -; v_gene: TRBV14; CDR3nt: TGTGCCAGCAGCCCCCAAAAATGGACAGCCCCTCAAGAGACCCAGTACTTC; CDR3aa: CASSPQKWTAPQETQYF
abundance: -; j_gene: TRBJ2-1; d_gene: -; v_gene: TRBV10-3; CDR3nt: TGTGCCATCAGCGGCTCTAGCGTTGTTTACAGTGAGCAGTTCTTC; CDR3aa: CAISGSSVVYSEQFF
abundance: -; j_gene: TRBJ2-7; d_gene: -; v_gene: TRBV6-5; CDR3nt: TGTGCCAGCAGTTACTTCGGCAGGGCCGGGACCGAGCAGTACTTC; CDR3aa: CASSYFGRAGTEQYF
abundance: -; j_gene: TRBJ2-3; d_gene: TRBD2; v_gene: TRBV10-3; CDR3nt: TGTGCCATCAGGAGGGAGGGGCGAAGCACAGATACGCAGTATTTT; CDR3aa: CAIRREGRSTDTQYF
abundance: few; j_gene: TRBJ2-3; d_gene: TRBD2; v_gene: TRBV4-1; CDR3nt: TGCGCCAGCAGCCACGAGCCCACGACTAGCGGGAGAGATACGCAGTATTTT; CDR3aa: CASSHEPTTSGRDTQYF
abundance: -; j_gene: TRBJ2-1; d_gene: -; v_gene: TRBV12-3/TRBV12-4; CDR3nt: TGTGCCAGCAGTCCCGGCCAAAGAGGGGGGGTGCATGAGCAGTTCTTC; CDR3aa: CASSPGQRGGVHEQFF
abundance: -; j_gene: TRBJ2-5; d_gene: -; v_gene: TRBV20-1; CDR3nt: TGCAGTGCTACCGGGGACGCTCCGGTGGAGACCCAGTACTTC; CDR3aa: CSATGDAPVETQYF
abundance: -; j_gene: TRBJ2-3; d_gene: -; v_gene: TRBV27; CDR3nt: TGTGCCAGCAGTTTATTTGGCAGGACAGATACGCAGTATTTT; CDR3aa: CASSLFGRTDTQYF
abundance: -; j_gene: TRBJ2-1; d_gene: -; v_gene: TRBV5-1; CDR3nt: TGCGCCAGCAGCTTGCAGAGGGGAGGAGTCACCTACAATGAGCAGTTCTTC; CDR3aa: CASSLQRGGVTYNEQFF
abundance: -; j_gene: TRBJ2-7; d_gene: -; v_gene: TRBV6-5; CDR3nt: TGTGCCAGCAGTTACTCGGGTCGGGGCCGGTCCTACGAGCAGTACTTC; CDR3aa: CASSYSGRGRSYEQYF
abundance: few; j_gene: TRBJ2-5; d_gene: TRBD1; v_gene: TRBV10-2; CDR3nt: TGCGCCAGCAGTGAACCGGGACAGGGAATTCAGACCCAGTACTTC; CDR3aa: CASSEPGQGIQTQYF
abundance: few; j_gene: TRBJ2-6; d_gene: -; v_gene: TRBV6-1; CDR3nt: TGTGCCAGCCTTAGTAGGGGGGCCAACGTCCTGACTTTC; CDR3aa: CASLSRGANVLTF
abundance: -; j_gene: TRBJ2-1; d_gene: -; v_gene: TRBV20-1; CDR3nt: TGCAGTGCTAGAGGAGGGCTAGCGATAATGGGCAATGAGCAGTTCTTC; CDR3aa: CSARGGLAIMGNEQFF
abundance: few; j_gene: TRBJ2-5; d_gene: TRBD2; v_gene: TRBV4-1; CDR3nt: TGCGCCAGCAGCCTTACACAGCGAGCGGGAAAGGGAGAGACCCAGTACTTC; CDR3aa: CASSLTQRAGKGETQYF
abundance: -; j_gene: TRBJ2-5; d_gene: TRBD2; v_gene: TRBV6-2/TRBV6-3; CDR3nt: TGTGCCAGCACCCCGCGACTAGCGACCTACCAAGAGACCCAGTACTTC; CDR3aa: CASTPRLATYQETQYF
abundance: few; j_gene: TRBJ2-7; d_gene: TRBD2; v_gene: TRBV6-2/TRBV6-3; CDR3nt: TGTGCCAGCAGTTTCCAGCGGGATGGTTACGAGCAGTACTTC; CDR3aa: CASSFQRDGYEQYF
abundance: few; j_gene: TRBJ2-3; d_gene: -; v_gene: TRBV7-2; CDR3nt: TGTGCCAGCAGCTCCCAGCGCGGGGGCCTAGCCATGGCAGATACGCAGTATTTT; CDR3aa: CASSSQRGGLAMADTQYF
abundance: -; j_gene: TRBJ2-5; d_gene: -; v_gene: TRBV20-1; CDR3nt: TGCAGTGCGGACTACAGGACCTACAATGAGCAGTACTTC; CDR3aa: CSADYRTYNEQYF
abundance: -; j_gene: TRBJ2-1; d_gene: TRBD2; v_gene: TRBV20-1; CDR3nt: TGCAGTGCTAGAGGAACTAGCGGGAGGGCCTTAGAGCAGTTCTTC; CDR3aa: CSARGTSGRALEQFF
abundance: few; j_gene: TRBJ1-2; d_gene: -; v_gene: TRBV5-5; CDR3nt: TGTGCCAGCAGCTTGGGGTACAGGGATGGAGGCTACACCTTC; CDR3aa: CASSLGYRDGGYTF
abundance: -; j_gene: TRBJ1-1; d_gene: -; v_gene: TRBV12-3/TRBV12-4; CDR3nt: TGTGCCAGCAGTCCCCAGGCCGGAAACACTGAAGCTTTCTTT; CDR3aa: CASSPQAGNTEAFF
abundance: -; j_gene: TRBJ2-1; d_gene: -; v_gene: TRBV5-6; CDR3nt: TGTGCCAGCAGCTTCAGGTCCAGCGGTTACAATGAGCAGTTCTTC; CDR3aa: CASSFRSSGYNEQFF
abundance: few; j_gene: TRBJ1-2; d_gene: -; v_gene: TRBV18; CDR3nt: TGTGCCAGCTCACCTGACTGGGAGGCTAACTATGGCTACACCTTC; CDR3aa: CASSPDWEANYGYTF
abundance: -; j_gene: TRBJ2-5; d_gene: -; v_gene: TRBV20-1; CDR3nt: TGCAGAGCCCCTCGCTCGCACAATCTGAGGGAGCAGTACTTC; CDR3aa: CRAPRSHNLREQYF
abundance: -; j_gene: TRBJ2-1; d_gene: -; v_gene: TRBV6-5; CDR3nt: TGTGCCAGCAGTTACTCGGGGGATGAGCAGTTCTTC; CDR3aa: CASSYSGDEQFF
abundance: -; j_gene: TRBJ2-7; d_gene: TRBD2; v_gene: TRBV29-1; CDR3nt: TGCAGCGTTTTGGGAGGGAGCTCCTACGAGCAGTACTTC; CDR3aa: CSVLGGSSYEQYF
abundance: -; j_gene: TRBJ2-7; d_gene: TRBD1; v_gene: TRBV6-2/TRBV6-3; CDR3nt: TGTGCCAGCAGGCCCGGGACAGTAGGCTACGAGCAGTACTTC; CDR3aa: CASRPGTVGYEQYF
abundance: -; j_gene: TRBJ2-3; d_gene: -; v_gene: TRBV18; CDR3nt: TGTGCCAGCTTACCACAGGGGAGGGGGAGCTCAGATACGCAGTATTTT; CDR3aa: CASLPQGRGSSDTQYF
abundance: few; j_gene: TRBJ2-1; d_gene: TRBD2; v_gene: TRBV3-1; CDR3nt: TGTGCCAGCAGCCAAGCTCTAGCGGGAGTGGGTGAGCAGTTCTTC; CDR3aa: CASSQALAGVGEQFF
abundance: -; j_gene: TRBJ2-7; d_gene: TRBD2; v_gene: TRBV4-1; CDR3nt: TGCGCCAGCAGCCAAGGACTAGCGGGACTCTACGAGCAGTACTTC; CDR3aa: CASSQGLAGLYEQYF
abundance: few; j_gene: TRBJ2-7; d_gene: -; v_gene: TRBV27; CDR3nt: TGTGCCAGCAGTGTGGACTCAAGCTCCTACGAGCAGTACTTC; CDR3aa: CASSVDSSSYEQYF
abundance: -; j_gene: TRBJ2-2; d_gene: -; v_gene: TRBV4-2; CDR3nt: TGTGCCAGCAGCCAAGGTGCGCCGCGGGCCGGGGAGCTGTTTTTT; CDR3aa: CASSQGAPRAGELFF
abundance: -; j_gene: TRBJ2-7; d_gene: -; v_gene: TRBV2; CDR3nt: TGTGCCAGCATTGACCCCTACGGGAGTCACGAGCAGTACTTC; CDR3aa: CASIDPYGSHEQYF
abundance: -; j_gene: TRBJ1-6; d_gene: TRBD1; v_gene: TRBV5-1; CDR3nt: TGCGCCAGCAGCCCGGGACAGAACTATTCACCCCTCCACTTT; CDR3aa: CASSPGQNYSPLHF
abundance: -; j_gene: TRBJ2-1; d_gene: -; v_gene: TRBV12-3/TRBV12-4; CDR3nt: TGTGCCAGCAGTTTTGGTGGGAGAGGCGATGAGCAGTTCTTC; CDR3aa: CASSFGGRGDEQFF
abundance: few; j_gene: TRBJ2-5; d_gene: -; v_gene: TRBV7-6; CDR3nt: TGTGCCAGCAGCTTAGTTTACAGGAAAGAGACCCAGTACTTC; CDR3aa: CASSLVYRKETQYF
abundance: few; j_gene: TRBJ2-7; d_gene: TRBD2; v_gene: TRBV2; CDR3nt: TGTGCCAGCAGTGCAGCGGGACCCGAGCAGTACTTC; CDR3aa: CASSAAGPEQYF
abundance: few; j_gene: TRBJ2-4; d_gene: -; v_gene: TRBV6-5; CDR3nt: TGTGCCAGCAGTTTATCAGAGGGAGGTGTAGACATTCAGTACTTC; CDR3aa: CASSLSEGGVDIQYF
abundance: few; j_gene: TRBJ1-4; d_gene: -; v_gene: TRBV29-1; CDR3nt: TGCAGCGTTGGCCTAGGAACTAATGAAAAACTGTTTTTT; CDR3aa: CSVGLGTNEKLFF
abundance: -; j_gene: TRBJ1-4; d_gene: -; v_gene: TRBV6-6; CDR3nt: TGTGCCAGCAGTTACCTTGGGATCCCGGGGTTTTTT; CDR3aa: CASSYLGIPGFF
abundance: -; j_gene: TRBJ1-6; d_gene: -; v_gene: TRBV27; CDR3nt: TGTGCCAGCAGTTTATGGGGGAGCTCCTATAATTCACCCCTCCACTTT; CDR3aa: CASSLWGSSYNSPLHF
abundance: few; j_gene: TRBJ2-7; d_gene: TRBD1; v_gene: TRBV7-9; CDR3nt: TGTGCCAGCAGCTTAGGACAGGGAAAGAACTCCTACGAGCAGTACTTC; CDR3aa: CASSLGQGKNSYEQYF
abundance: -; j_gene: TRBJ2-6; d_gene: -; v_gene: TRBV30; CDR3nt: TGTGCCTGGAGGGGGGTAATTGGGGCCAACGTCCTGACTTTC; CDR3aa: CAWRGVIGANVLTF
abundance: once; j_gene: TRBJ2-5; d_gene: -; v_gene: TRBV5-1; CDR3nt: TGCGCCAGCAGCTCGCGGGGACAGCAAGAGACCCGGTACTTC; CDR3aa: CASSSRGQQETRYF